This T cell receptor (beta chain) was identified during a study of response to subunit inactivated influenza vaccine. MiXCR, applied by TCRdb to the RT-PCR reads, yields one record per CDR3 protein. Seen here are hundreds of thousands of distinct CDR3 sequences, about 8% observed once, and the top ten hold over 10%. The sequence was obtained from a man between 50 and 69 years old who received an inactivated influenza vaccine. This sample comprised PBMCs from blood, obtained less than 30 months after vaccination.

The CDR3 here is CASSYSGTRNEQYF. The CDR3 region has the DNA TGTGCCAGCAGTTACTCCGGGACTAGGAACGAGCAGTACTTC. V gene TRBV6-2 or TRBV6-3 combines with J gene TRBJ2-7; 8 bases line up with TRBD2. There are 14 residues in the CDR3. The ends lost 0 bases at V and 5 bases at J; junction bases unmatched: 3. From germline, CDR1 is MNHEY and CDR2 SVGEGT.